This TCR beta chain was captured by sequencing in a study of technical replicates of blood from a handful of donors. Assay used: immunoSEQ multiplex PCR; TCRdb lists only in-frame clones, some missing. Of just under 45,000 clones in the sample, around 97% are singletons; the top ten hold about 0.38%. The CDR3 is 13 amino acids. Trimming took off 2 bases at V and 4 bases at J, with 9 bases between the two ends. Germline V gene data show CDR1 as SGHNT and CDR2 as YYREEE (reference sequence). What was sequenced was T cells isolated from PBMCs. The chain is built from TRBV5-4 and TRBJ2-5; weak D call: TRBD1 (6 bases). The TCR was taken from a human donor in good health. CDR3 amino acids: CASSFGGGETQYF. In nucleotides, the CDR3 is TGTGCCAGCAGCTTTGGGGGCGGAGAGACCCAGTACTTC.